The T cell receptor beta chain described here comes from a study of response to subunit inactivated influenza vaccine. TCRdb re-derived calls from the RT-PCR reads in MiXCR, one entry per CDR3 protein. The sample carries hundreds of thousands of distinct CDR3 sequences, less than 15% recorded once. In its sample, this clonotype was seen a few times. Antigen: not known. Whole-study findings and limits: Each seasonal influenza vaccination, the authors suggested, recruits few new T cells.

The sequence was collected from a man aged 50-59 years who received an inactivated influenza vaccine. The material was PBMCs from blood, obtained around two weeks before vaccination.

The CDR3 reads CSASVLAGGQRRGEQYF. In DNA, the CDR3 is TGCAGTGCTAGCGTCCTAGCGGGAGGGCAACGTCGAGGCGAGCAGTACTTC. The chain has TRBV20-1 and TRBJ2-7, with 12 nucleotides matching TRBD2. Germline CDR1 is DFQATT and CDR2 is SNEGSKA (reference sequence). V lost 3 bases and J lost 6; bases outside the gene matches: 15. CDR3 length: 17 amino acids.